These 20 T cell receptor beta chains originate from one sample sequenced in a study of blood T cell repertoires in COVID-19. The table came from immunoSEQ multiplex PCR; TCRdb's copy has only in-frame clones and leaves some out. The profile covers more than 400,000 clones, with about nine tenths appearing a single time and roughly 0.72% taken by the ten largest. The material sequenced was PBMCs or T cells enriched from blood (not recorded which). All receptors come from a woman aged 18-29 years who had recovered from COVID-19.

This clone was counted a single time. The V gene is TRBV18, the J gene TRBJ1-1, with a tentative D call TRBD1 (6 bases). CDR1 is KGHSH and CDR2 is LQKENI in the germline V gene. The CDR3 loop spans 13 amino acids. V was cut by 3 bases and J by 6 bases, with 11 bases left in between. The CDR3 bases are TGTGCCAGCTCACCGTCAGGGGTCTCTGAAGCTTTCTTT. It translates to CASSPSGVSEAFF.

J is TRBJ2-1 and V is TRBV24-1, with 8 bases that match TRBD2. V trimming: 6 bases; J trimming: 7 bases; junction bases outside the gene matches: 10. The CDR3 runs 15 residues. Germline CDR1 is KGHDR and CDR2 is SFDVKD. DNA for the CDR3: TGTGCCACCAGTCTTCAGCGGGGGTTTTGGAATGAGCAGTTCTTC. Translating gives CATSLQRGFWNEQFF.

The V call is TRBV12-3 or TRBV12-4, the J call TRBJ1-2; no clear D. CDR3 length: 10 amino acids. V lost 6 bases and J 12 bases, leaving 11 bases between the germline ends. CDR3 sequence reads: CASSPSFDTF. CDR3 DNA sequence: TGTGCCAGCAGCCCGAGCTTTGACACCTTC.

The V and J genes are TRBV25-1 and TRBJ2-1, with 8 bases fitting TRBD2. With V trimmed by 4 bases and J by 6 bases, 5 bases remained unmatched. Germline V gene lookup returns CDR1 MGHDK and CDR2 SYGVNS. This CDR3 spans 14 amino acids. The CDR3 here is CASSAASGRNEQFF. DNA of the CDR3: TGTGCCAGCAGTGCGGCTAGCGGGCGCAATGAGCAGTTCTTC.

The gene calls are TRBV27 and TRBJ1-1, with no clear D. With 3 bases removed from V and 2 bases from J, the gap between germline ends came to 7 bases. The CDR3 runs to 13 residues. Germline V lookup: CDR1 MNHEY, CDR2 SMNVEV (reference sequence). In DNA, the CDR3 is TGTGCCAGCAGTTTGAGGGAAAACACTGAAGCTTTCTTT. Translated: CASSLRENTEAFF.

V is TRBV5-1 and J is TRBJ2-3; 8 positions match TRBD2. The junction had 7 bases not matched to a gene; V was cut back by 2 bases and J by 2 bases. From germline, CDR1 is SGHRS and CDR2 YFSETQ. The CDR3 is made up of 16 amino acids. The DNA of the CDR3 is TGCGCCAGCAGCTTATTAGCGGGGCAAAACACAGATACGCAGTATTTT. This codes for CASSLLAGQNTDTQYF.

The CDR3 spells CASSVTDTQYF. As DNA, the CDR3 is TGTGCCAGCTCTGTGACAGATACGCAGTATTTT. The chain joins TRBV3-1 (or the pseudogene TRBV3-2) to TRBJ2-3, with unresolved D. Between the trimmed V and J ends, which lost 8 bases and 3 bases, there was a span of 6 bases. Germline CDR1 reads LGHDT; CDR2 reads YNNKEL (reference sequence). The CDR3 sequence is 11 residues long.

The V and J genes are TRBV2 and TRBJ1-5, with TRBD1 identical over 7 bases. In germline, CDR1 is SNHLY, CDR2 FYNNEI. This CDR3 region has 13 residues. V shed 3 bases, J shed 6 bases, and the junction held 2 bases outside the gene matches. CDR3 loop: CASSDQGGQPQHF. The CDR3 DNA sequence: TGTGCCAGCAGTGATCAGGGGGGTCAGCCCCAGCATTTT.

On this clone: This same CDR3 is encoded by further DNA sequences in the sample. The CDR3 here is CASSFSGGLYNEQFF. The CDR3 bases are TGCGCCAGCAGCTTTAGCGGGGGGCTTTACAATGAGCAGTTCTTC. The chain links TRBV5-1 to TRBJ2-1, with 10 bases lining up with TRBD2. Looked up from germline, CDR1 is SGHRS and CDR2 is YFSETQ. The V segment lost 2 bases and the J segment 4 bases; nucleotides outside the gene matches: 3. The CDR3 is 15 residues long.

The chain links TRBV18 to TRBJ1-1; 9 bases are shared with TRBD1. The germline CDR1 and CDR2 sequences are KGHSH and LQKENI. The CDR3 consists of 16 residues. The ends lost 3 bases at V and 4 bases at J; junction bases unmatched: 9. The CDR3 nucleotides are TGTGCCAGCTCACCCCCGACAGGGGGAAGAGGCACTGAAGCTTTCTTT. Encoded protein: CASSPPTGGRGTEAFF.

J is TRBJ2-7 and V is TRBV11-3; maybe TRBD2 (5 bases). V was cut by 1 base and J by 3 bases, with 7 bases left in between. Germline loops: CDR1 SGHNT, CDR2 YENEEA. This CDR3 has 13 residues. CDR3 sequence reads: CASSLGLNYEQYF. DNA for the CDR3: TGTGCCAGCAGCTTAGGACTAAACTACGAGCAGTACTTC.

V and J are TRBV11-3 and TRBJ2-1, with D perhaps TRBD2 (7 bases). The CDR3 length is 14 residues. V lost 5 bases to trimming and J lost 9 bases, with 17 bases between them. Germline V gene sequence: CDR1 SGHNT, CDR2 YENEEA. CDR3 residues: CASSPKGGGPEQFF. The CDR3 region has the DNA TGTGCCAGCAGCCCTAAGGGGGGGGGCCCTGAGCAGTTCTTC.

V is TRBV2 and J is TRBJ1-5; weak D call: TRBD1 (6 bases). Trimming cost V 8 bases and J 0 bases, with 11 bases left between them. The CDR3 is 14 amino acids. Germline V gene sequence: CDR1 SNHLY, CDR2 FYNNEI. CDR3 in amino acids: CASSGENSNQPQHF. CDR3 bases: TGTGCCAGCTCAGGGGAGAATAGCAATCAGCCCCAGCATTTT.

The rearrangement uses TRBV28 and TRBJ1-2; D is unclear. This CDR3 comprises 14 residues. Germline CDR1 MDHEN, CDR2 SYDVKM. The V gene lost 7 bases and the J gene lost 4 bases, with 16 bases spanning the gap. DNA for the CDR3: TGTGCCAGCACCTACCCGGGGATTCCCTATGGCTACACCTTC. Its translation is CASTYPGIPYGYTF.

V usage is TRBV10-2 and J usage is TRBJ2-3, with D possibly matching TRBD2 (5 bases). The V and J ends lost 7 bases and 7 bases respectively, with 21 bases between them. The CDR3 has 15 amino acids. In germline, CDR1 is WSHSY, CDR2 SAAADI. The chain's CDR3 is CASTPGNPVGNTQYF. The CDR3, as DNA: TGCGCCAGCACTCCGGGGAACCCCGTGGGAAATACGCAGTATTTT.

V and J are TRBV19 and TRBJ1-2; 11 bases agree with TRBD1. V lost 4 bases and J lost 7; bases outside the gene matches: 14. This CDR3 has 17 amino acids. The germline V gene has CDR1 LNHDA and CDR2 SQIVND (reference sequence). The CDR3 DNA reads TGTGCCAGTAGTAAAACGGACAGGGGGCGCCTTGTGTTTGGCTACACCTTC. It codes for CASSKTDRGRLVFGYTF.

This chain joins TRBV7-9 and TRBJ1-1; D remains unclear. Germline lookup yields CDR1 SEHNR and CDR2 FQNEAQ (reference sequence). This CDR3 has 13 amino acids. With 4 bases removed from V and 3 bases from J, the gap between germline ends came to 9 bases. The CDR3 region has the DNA TGTGCCAGCAGCTCCAATCGGGACACTGAAGCTTTCTTT. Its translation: CASSSNRDTEAFF.

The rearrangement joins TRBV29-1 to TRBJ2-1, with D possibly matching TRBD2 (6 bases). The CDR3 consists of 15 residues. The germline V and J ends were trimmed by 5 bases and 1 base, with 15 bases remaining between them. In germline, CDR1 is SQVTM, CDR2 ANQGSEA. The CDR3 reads CSVQVIAESYNEQFF. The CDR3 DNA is TGCAGCGTTCAGGTGATAGCGGAATCCTACAATGAGCAGTTCTTC.

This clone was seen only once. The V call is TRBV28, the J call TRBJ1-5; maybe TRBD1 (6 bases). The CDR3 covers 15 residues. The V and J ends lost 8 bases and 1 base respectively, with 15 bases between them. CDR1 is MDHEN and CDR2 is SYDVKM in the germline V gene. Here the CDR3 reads CASGVPGQSNQPQHF. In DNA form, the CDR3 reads TGTGCCAGCGGCGTTCCTGGACAGAGCAATCAGCCCCAGCATTTT.

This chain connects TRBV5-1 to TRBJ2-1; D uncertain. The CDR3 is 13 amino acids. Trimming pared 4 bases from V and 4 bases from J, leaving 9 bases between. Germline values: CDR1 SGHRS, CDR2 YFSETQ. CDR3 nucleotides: TGCGCCAGCAGCCCGAGGATTTACAATGAGCAGTTCTTC. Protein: CASSPRIYNEQFF.